This entry is about one T cell receptor (beta chain). This clonotype was found once. Its cognate antigen has yet to be identified. No clone much larger than this one lies a single base away; base qualities are absent. One read offers little support. The sample belongs to a study of tumor and adjacent non-tumor tissue in lung cancer (dated by TCRdb to 2017 to 2018). With regard to the full study: By cancer type, the cohort comprised some twelve adenocarcinoma patients, a couple of squamous cell carcinoma patients and 1 small cell lung cancer patient. The roughly 15 patients were aged about 30 to 80 years, included around ten men and 5 women, and had TNM stage I to III disease. In total, sequencing yielded approximately 130,000,000 productive TCRbeta reads, which works out to an average of about 3.9 million reads per sample. Using bulk TCRbeta repertoires from around 15 lung cancer patients, the study set lung tumor tissue side by side with matched distant non-tumor lung tissue. For each patient, one tumor sample and one normal lung sample were taken, giving approximately 29 paired specimens that underwent TCRbeta CDR3 sequencing. Broader findings and caveats from the paper: In normal lung, the top 100 clones accounted for a significantly larger cumulative share of the repertoire than in tumor tissue. The methods do not name the sequencing platform or mention unique molecular identifiers. Peripheral blood was not sequenced, so blood TCRbeta repertoires were not examined in the lung cancer patients of the study. Significantly higher TCR diversity was found in younger patients, and higher tumor TCR diversity was associated with shorter overall and disease-free survival. Significantly higher TCR diversity (inverse Simpson) was observed in tumor tissue than in normal lung tissue (approximately 430 vs 150, P = 0.0075, Mann-Whitney U test). The cohort had only around 14 patients, and the authors noted that larger samples and more detailed clinical data are needed.

Trimming costs V 0 bases and J 3 bases, and their ends lie 17 bases apart. CDR1 SGHKS and CDR2 YYEKEE are derived from the germline V gene (reference sequence). Reading from cysteine to phenylalanine, the CDR3 counts 17 amino acids. The sequence is cut down to CDR3 DNA, 51 bases in frame from base 1. RNA was isolated from bulk unsorted tissue, and RNA quality was assessed with a NanoDrop ND-1000 and an Agilent 2100. All donors had newly diagnosed lung cancer, had not received prior chemotherapy, and were admitted for thoracic surgery in China between August and November 2014. The study excluded patients who had received radiotherapy or chemotherapy before or who had another cancer at the same time. Surgical tissue pieces of roughly 1-2.1 cm3 were preserved in RNAlater solution and stored at -80 °C until use. Libraries were built with multiplex PCR. Sequencing was carried out with an Illumina HiSeq 2500. Following protocols modified from ARM-PCR, the researchers constructed TCRbeta libraries through three rounds of nested PCR with primers (Table S4). Before sequencing, PCR products of 200-500 bp were cut from the gel and purified using the QIAquick gel extraction kit. The paper's processing steps were these. Reads were cleaned using Trimmomatic, were merged into complete CDR3 sequences using FLASH, and were assigned to V(D)J germline segments using MiTCR. Clonal diversity was computed as the inverse Simpson's index with VDJtools. In-frame sequences without a premature stop codon were defined as productive reads. TCRdb took the public reads, trimmed them with fastp at Q25, ran MiXCR for clone calling and kept in-frame beta chains. Entries that share a CDR3 protein sequence are merged under the most common genes and DNA. TCRdb's processing, not the study's, gives the V and J calls here. Counted in this sample were about 81,000 distinct CDR3 sequences; 72% of them appeared once. In total, the top ten clones hold around 9.5% of the sample.

This sequence was found in a woman in her thirties or forties with non-small cell lung cancer. The sample comprised lung tumor tissue. The sequence is built from TRBV5-5 and TRBJ2-3; TRBD1 could be the D gene, as 6 bases match. Here is the DNA: TGTGCCAGCAGCTTGGAGGCTAGCAGGGGACCGACAGATACGCAGTATTTT. Translation gives CASSLEASRGPTDTQYF.